This entry concerns a single T cell receptor beta chain. Its antigen remains unknown. The data derive from a study of T-cell memory formation after mild COVID-19. Study details: Among the donors, TCR clusters were largely specific to each donor. Study-level findings and limits: Cross-reactive memory apparently joined, as some responding clones appeared in pre-infection memory. In second-wave clones peaking day 37, SARS-CoV-2 specificity remained unconfirmed.

Looked up from germline, CDR1 is MNHEY and CDR2 is SVGAGI. Trimming removed 4 bases from V and 3 bases from J, with 12 bases in between. There are 14 residues in the CDR3. TCRdb reprocessed the 5' RACE reads via MiXCR and lists one record per CDR3 protein. This table holds roughly 620,000 distinct CDR3 sequences, approximately 19% found once. The sample comprised PBMCs or a T cell subset sorted from them (not recorded which). The rearrangement uses TRBV6-5 and TRBJ1-1; unclear D gene. The origin of this receptor is an adult woman who had mild COVID-19 (a few samples of this study predate the infection). Cell type and time point are not known. The chain's CDR3 is CASSWTNGDTEAFF. The CDR3 nucleotides read TGTGCCAGCAGTTGGACTAATGGGGACACTGAAGCTTTCTTT.